The next 6 T cell receptor beta chains were all read from a single sample in a study of shared clonotypes between healthy human individuals. Sequencing was performed with immunoSEQ multiplex PCR; in TCRdb, only in-frame clones are kept and a portion is missing. Among a few hundred thousand clones listed, 80% to 90% were seen once. Sequences were obtained from memory CD8+ T cells sorted from blood. Specified subset: CD45RO+ cells pooled with CCR7-negative TemRA cells. These receptor sequences come from a man aged 18 to 29 in good health.

This chain joins TRBV12-1 and TRBJ1-2; whether TRBD1, the table's D call, matches the DNA was not checked. TRBV12-1 is an annotated pseudogene. CDR3 length equals 14 residues. CDR3 residues: CASSSGTDNYGYTF. DNA of the CDR3: TGTGCCAGCAGCTCAGGGACAGATAACTATGGCTACACCTTC.

The V call is TRBV27, the J call TRBJ2-2; a weak D match, TRBD1 (5 bases). Trimming left V 9 bases short and J 4 bases short, with 18 bases between. Germline V CDR1 and CDR2: MNHEY, SMNVEV (reference sequence). There are 15 residues in the CDR3. CDR3 sequence: CASEWGSLRTGELFF. The CDR3, as DNA: TGTGCCAGTGAATGGGGCTCTTTGCGCACCGGGGAGCTGTTTTTT.

The chain couples TRBV14 to TRBJ2-1, with D perhaps given as TRBD1 or TRBD2 (5 bases each). This CDR3 has 13 amino acids. Per the germline V gene, CDR1 is SGHDN and CDR2 is FVKESK. Trimming stripped 4 bases from V and 7 bases from J, with 11 bases between. CDR3 residues: CASSPAWGNEQFF. The CDR3 DNA reads TGTGCCAGCAGCCCAGCCTGGGGGAATGAGCAGTTCTTC.

V gene TRBV28 combines with J gene TRBJ2-3, with 8 bases fitting TRBD2. CDR1 MDHEN and CDR2 SYDVKM come from the germline V gene. J lost 6 bases, V lost 2 bases, and 10 bases had no gene match. The CDR3 has 16 residues. CDR3 in amino acids: CASSLGWRGDVDTQYF. The CDR3 bases are TGTGCCAGCAGTTTAGGGTGGCGGGGGGATGTTGATACGCAGTATTTT.

V gene TRBV13 combines with J gene TRBJ2-3; D gene ambiguous. V was clipped by 0 bases and J by 0 bases, with 13 bases between them. Per germline, CDR1 PRHDT and CDR2 FYEKMQ (reference sequence). The CDR3 covers 17 residues. The CDR3 loop is CASSLGVSLSSTDTQYF. As DNA, the CDR3 is TGTGCCAGCAGCTTAGGGGTCTCGCTATCTAGCACAGATACGCAGTATTTT.

This chain links TRBV15 with TRBJ1-3; no reliable D call. The ends were cut back, 1 base at V and 0 bases at J, with 10 bases in the middle. The CDR3 totals 16 residues. CDR1 LNHNV and CDR2 YYDKDF come from the germline V gene (reference sequence). The DNA for the CDR3 is TGTGCCACCAGCAGAGTACTCCCTACCTCTGGAAACACCATATATTTT. Protein product: CATSRVLPTSGNTIYF. The full variable domain, with the rest looked up from reference TRBV15 and TRBJ1-3, is DAMVIQNPRYQVTQFGKPVTLSCSQTLNHNVMYWYQQKSSQAPKLLFHYYDKDFNNEADTPDNFQSRRPNTSFCFLDIRSPGLGDTAMYLCATSRVLPTSGNTIYFGEGSWLTVV.